This T cell receptor (beta chain) was documented in a study of T cell responses to AZD1222 COVID-19 vaccine. Looked up from germline, CDR1 is SEHNR and CDR2 is FQNEAQ (reference sequence). This CDR3 comprises 14 residues. V gave up 2 bases and J gave up 3 bases, with 10 bases separating them. With regard to this clone: No antigen is known for it.

Study-wide points: Clonal diversity was possibly underestimated; the donors were predominantly white British and more often female. The breadth and depth of Spike-specific TCRs increased once two AZD1222 doses had been given. Repertoires in all cases were sampled only once the peak T cell response had passed.

Assay used: immunoSEQ multiplex PCR; TCRdb lists only in-frame clones, some missing. The sample has about 140,000 clones; around 90% are singletons. This TCR came from an adult in good health. The chain recombines TRBV7-9 with TRBJ1-2; D possibly corresponds to TRBD1 (5 bases). This material consisted of peripheral blood, taken on day 0 of AZD1222 vaccination. CDR3 in amino acids: CASSLLRGDYGYTF. CDR3 nucleotide sequence: TGTGCCAGCAGCTTATTGCGGGGCGACTATGGCTACACCTTC.